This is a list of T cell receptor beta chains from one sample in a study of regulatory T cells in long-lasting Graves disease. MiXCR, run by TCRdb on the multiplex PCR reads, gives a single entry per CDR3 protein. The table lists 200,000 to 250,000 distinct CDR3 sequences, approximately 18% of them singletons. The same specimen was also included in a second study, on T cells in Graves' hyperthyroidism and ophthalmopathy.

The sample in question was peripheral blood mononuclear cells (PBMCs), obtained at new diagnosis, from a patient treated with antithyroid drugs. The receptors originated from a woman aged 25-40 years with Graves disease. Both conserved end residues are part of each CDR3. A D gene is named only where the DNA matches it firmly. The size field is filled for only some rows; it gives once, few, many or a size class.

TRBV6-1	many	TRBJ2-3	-	CASTGNTQADTQYF	TGTGCCAGTACAGGGAACACACAAGCAGATACGCAGTATTTT
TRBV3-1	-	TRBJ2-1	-	CASSQAGVRGTYNEQFF	TGTGCCAGCAGCCAAGCTGGGGTCCGCGGCACATACAATGAGCAGTTCTTC
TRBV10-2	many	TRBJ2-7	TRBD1	CASGGYRGSSYEQYF	TGCGCCAGCGGCGGATACAGGGGAAGCTCCTACGAGCAGTACTTC
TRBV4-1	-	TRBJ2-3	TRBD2	CASSPRAGGTDTQYF	TGCGCCAGCAGCCCTCGAGCGGGGGGCACAGATACGCAGTATTTT
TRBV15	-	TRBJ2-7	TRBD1	CATSRSRDRGYEQYF	TGTGCCACCAGCAGAAGCCGGGACAGGGGCTACGAGCAGTACTTC
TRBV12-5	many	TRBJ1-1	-	CASGLVLGQANTEAFF	TGTGCTAGTGGTTTGGTATTGGGGCAGGCGAACACTGAAGCTTTCTTT
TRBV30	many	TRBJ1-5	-	CAWSLPARGAGSNQPQHF	TGTGCCTGGAGCCTACCGGCTCGGGGGGCCGGGAGCAATCAGCCCCAGCATTTT
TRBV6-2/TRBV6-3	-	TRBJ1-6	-	CTGSESRPQGSPLHF	TGTACCGGCAGTGAATCGCGTCCACAGGGTTCACCCCTCCACTTT
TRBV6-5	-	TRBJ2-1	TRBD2	CASSDSTSGGRNEQFF	TGTGCCAGCAGTGACTCGACGAGCGGGGGGCGAAATGAGCAGTTCTTC
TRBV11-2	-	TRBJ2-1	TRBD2	CASSFHPVSREGSYNEQFF	TGTGCCAGCAGCTTTCACCCTGTATCGCGGGAGGGCTCCTACAATGAGCAGTTCTTC
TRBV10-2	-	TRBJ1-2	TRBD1	CASSTRDRGYGYTF	TGCGCCAGCAGTACCCGGGACAGGGGCTATGGCTACACCTTC
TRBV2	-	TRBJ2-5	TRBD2	CASSDAGTSVKETQYF	TGTGCCAGCAGTGACGCCGGGACTAGCGTTAAAGAGACCCAGTACTTC
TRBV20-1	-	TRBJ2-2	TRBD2	CSARPGLANTGELFF	TGCAGTGCTAGACCGGGACTAGCGAACACCGGGGAGCTGTTTTTT
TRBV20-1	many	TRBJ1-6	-	CSARDPGSSYNSPLHF	TGCAGTGCTAGAGATCCGGGGAGCTCCTATAATTCACCCCTCCACTTT
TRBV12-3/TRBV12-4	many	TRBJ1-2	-	CASSRRDIANYGYTF	TGTGCCAGCAGCCGCCGGGACATAGCTAACTATGGCTACACCTTC
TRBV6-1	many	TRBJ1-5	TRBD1	CASSLQGGNQPQHF	TGTGCCAGCAGCTTACAGGGGGGGAATCAGCCCCAGCATTTT
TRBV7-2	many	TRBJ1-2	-	CANSLGLSLNGYTF	TGTGCCAACAGCTTAGGTCTCAGTCTCAATGGCTACACCTTC
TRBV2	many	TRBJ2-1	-	CASSDERRHNEQFF	TGTGCCAGCAGTGATGAACGACGCCACAATGAGCAGTTCTTC
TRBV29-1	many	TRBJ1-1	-	CSVGDRLGTEAFF	TGCAGCGTTGGAGACAGGTTGGGCACTGAAGCTTTCTTT